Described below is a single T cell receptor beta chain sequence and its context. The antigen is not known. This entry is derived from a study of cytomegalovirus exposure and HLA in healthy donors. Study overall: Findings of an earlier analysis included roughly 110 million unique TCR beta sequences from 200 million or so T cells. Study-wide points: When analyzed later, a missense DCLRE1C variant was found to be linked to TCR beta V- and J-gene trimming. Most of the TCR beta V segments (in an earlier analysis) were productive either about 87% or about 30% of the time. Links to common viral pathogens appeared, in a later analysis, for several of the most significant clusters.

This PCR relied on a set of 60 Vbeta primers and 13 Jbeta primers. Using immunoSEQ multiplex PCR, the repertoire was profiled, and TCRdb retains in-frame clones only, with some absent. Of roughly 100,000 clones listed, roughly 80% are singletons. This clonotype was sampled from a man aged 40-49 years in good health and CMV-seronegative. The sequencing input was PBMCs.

CDR3 protein: CASSLGGGVYNEQFF. CDR3 sequence (DNA): TGTGCCAGCAGCTTAGGCGGGGGGGTCTACAATGAGCAGTTCTTC. V gene TRBV7-9 combines with J gene TRBJ2-1, with TRBD2 matching over 9 bases. CDR1 is SEHNR, CDR2 FQNEAQ, per germline (reference sequence). The V segment lost 1 base and the J segment 3 bases; nucleotides outside the gene matches: 1. The CDR3 covers 15 residues.